This entry concerns a single TCR beta chain. Stated time point: pre-treatment baseline. These data are taken from a study of blood T cell dynamics during melanoma immunotherapy. Trimming pared 4 bases from V and 3 bases from J, leaving 7 bases between. Germline loops: CDR1 ENHRY, CDR2 SYGVKD. The CDR3 has 12 amino acids. This table comes from immunoSEQ multiplex PCR, and its TCRdb copy is limited to in-frame clones, with some not included. The data show about 4,800 clones, roughly 86% seen once. The sequence derives from a human donor with melanoma. The chain uses TRBV10-3 and TRBJ2-7; no firm D call. Source: blood, taken from a patient treated with checkpoint blockade. CDR3 sequence reads: CAISGNSYEQYF. The CDR3 DNA reads as TGTGCCATCAGTGGTAACAGCTACGAGCAGTACTTC.